The rows below give T cell receptor beta chains drawn from one sample of a study of cytomegalovirus exposure and HLA in healthy donors. Generated by immunoSEQ multiplex PCR, the TCRdb table keeps only in-frame clones and is missing some. This sample has around 300,000 clones; around 65% occur once, and the top ten carry approximately 2.3%. The material sequenced was PBMCs. The receptors were sampled from a female donor in good health and CMV-seronegative. Each CDR3 is given with its conserved first and last residue. Fields, in order: V gene, clone size, J gene, D gene, CDR3 protein, CDR3 DNA. The D gene is left open where the match is weak. Rows may omit the clone size; those that give it use once, few, many or a size class.

v_gene: TRBV7-9
abundance: NA
j_gene: TRBJ2-1
d_gene: TRBD2
CDR3aa: CASSPTSGRGVSSYNEQFF
CDR3nt: TGTGCCAGCAGCCCGACTAGCGGGAGGGGGGTAAGCTCCTACAATGAGCAGTTCTTC

v_gene: TRBV5-4
abundance: NA
j_gene: TRBJ2-5
d_gene: NA
CDR3aa: CASSLASGREETQYF
CDR3nt: TGTGCCAGCAGCTTGGCCAGCGGGCGCGAAGAGACCCAGTACTTC

v_gene: TRBV6-1
abundance: few
j_gene: TRBJ2-7
d_gene: NA
CDR3aa: CASSEAASGFYEQYF
CDR3nt: TGTGCCAGCAGTGAAGCGGCCAGCGGGTTCTACGAGCAGTACTTC

v_gene: TRBV27
abundance: NA
j_gene: TRBJ2-7
d_gene: NA
CDR3aa: CASSFGRSYEQYF
CDR3nt: TGTGCCAGCAGTTTTGGCAGGTCCTACGAGCAGTACTTC

v_gene: TRBV21-1
abundance: NA
j_gene: TRBJ2-7
d_gene: NA
CDR3aa: CASSRHGGVSYEQYF
CDR3nt: TGTGCCAGCAGCCGACACGGGGGAGTATCCTACGAGCAGTACTTC

v_gene: TRBV18
abundance: few
j_gene: TRBJ2-4
d_gene: NA
CDR3aa: CASSPLPDRKNIQYF
CDR3nt: TGTGCCAGCTCACCCCTGCCAGACAGAAAAAACATTCAGTACTTC

v_gene: TRBV7-9
abundance: NA
j_gene: TRBJ2-1
d_gene: TRBD2
CDR3aa: CSSSLASGTTYNEQFF
CDR3nt: TGTTCCAGCAGCTTAGCTAGCGGAACCACCTACAATGAGCAGTTCTTC

v_gene: TRBV7-9
abundance: NA
j_gene: TRBJ2-7
d_gene: TRBD1
CDR3aa: CASSPGTGISYEQYF
CDR3nt: TGTGCCAGCAGCCCTGGGACAGGGATATCCTACGAGCAGTACTTC

v_gene: TRBV5-1
abundance: once
j_gene: TRBJ1-6
d_gene: NA
CDR3aa: CASSLGVSPLHF
CDR3nt: TGCGCCAGCAGCTTGGGAGTTTCACCCCTCCACTTT

v_gene: TRBV5-4
abundance: few
j_gene: TRBJ2-7
d_gene: TRBD2
CDR3aa: CASSLTGRGTYEQYF
CDR3nt: TGTGCCAGCAGCTTGACGGGGCGGGGGACCTACGAGCAGTACTTC

v_gene: TRBV6-6
abundance: NA
j_gene: TRBJ2-7
d_gene: NA
CDR3aa: CATEGPSYEQYF
CDR3nt: TGTGCCACGGAGGGGCCGTCCTACGAGCAGTACTTC

v_gene: TRBV2
abundance: NA
j_gene: TRBJ2-3
d_gene: TRBD2
CDR3aa: CASSHPGLAGVRDTQYF
CDR3nt: TGTGCCAGCAGTCATCCGGGACTAGCGGGAGTAAGAGATACGCAGTATTTT

v_gene: TRBV11-2
abundance: NA
j_gene: TRBJ2-7
d_gene: NA
CDR3aa: CASSESGLFTYEQYF
CDR3nt: TGTGCCAGCAGCGAAAGCGGGCTCTTCACCTACGAGCAGTACTTC

v_gene: TRBV5-5
abundance: few
j_gene: TRBJ2-5
d_gene: NA
CDR3aa: CASSLSAADYQETQYF
CDR3nt: TGTGCCAGCAGCTTGAGTGCCGCGGACTACCAAGAGACCCAGTACTTC

v_gene: TRBV9
abundance: NA
j_gene: TRBJ1-3
d_gene: TRBD1
CDR3aa: CASSASGTAGNTIYF
CDR3nt: TGTGCCAGCAGCGCGTCCGGGACAGCTGGAAACACCATATATTTT

v_gene: TRBV4-1
abundance: NA
j_gene: TRBJ2-3
d_gene: NA
CDR3aa: CASSQRQVGDTQYF
CDR3nt: TGCGCCAGCAGCCAAAGGCAGGTCGGAGATACGCAGTATTTT

v_gene: TRBV7-9
abundance: NA
j_gene: TRBJ1-2
d_gene: TRBD1
CDR3aa: CASSYKGQGRQGNYGYTF
CDR3nt: TGTGCCAGCAGCTATAAAGGGCAGGGAAGACAGGGTAACTATGGCTACACCTTC

v_gene: TRBV4-2
abundance: NA
j_gene: TRBJ2-2
d_gene: TRBD2
CDR3aa: CASSQVHRVSGTNTGELFF
CDR3nt: TGTGCCAGCAGCCAAGTCCACCGGGTTAGCGGGACGAACACCGGGGAGCTGTTTTTT

v_gene: TRBV7-2
abundance: NA
j_gene: TRBJ2-1
d_gene: TRBD1
CDR3aa: CASSFSWDSNSYNEQFF
CDR3nt: TGTGCCAGCAGCTTTTCTTGGGACAGTAACTCCTACAATGAGCAGTTCTTC

v_gene: TRBV7-3
abundance: few
j_gene: TRBJ2-7
d_gene: TRBD2
CDR3aa: CASSLNGLAGEGEQYF
CDR3nt: TGTGCCAGCAGCTTAAACGGACTAGCGGGAGAAGGGGAGCAGTACTTC

v_gene: TRBV6-1
abundance: NA
j_gene: TRBJ2-7
d_gene: NA
CDR3aa: CASSDRDSKYEQYF
CDR3nt: TGTGCCAGCAGTGACAGGGACTCCAAATACGAGCAGTACTTC

v_gene: TRBV28
abundance: NA
j_gene: TRBJ2-7
d_gene: TRBD1
CDR3aa: CASSPRLDRAEQYF
CDR3nt: TGTGCCAGCAGTCCTCGGCTGGACAGGGCGGAGCAGTACTTC

v_gene: TRBV28
abundance: NA
j_gene: TRBJ1-5
d_gene: NA
CDR3aa: CAGSGTPSNQPQHF
CDR3nt: TGTGCCGGATCCGGGACACCAAGCAATCAGCCCCAGCATTTT

v_gene: TRBV7-9
abundance: NA
j_gene: TRBJ2-1
d_gene: TRBD1
CDR3aa: CASSFRDRGARTSYNEQFF
CDR3nt: TGTGCCAGCAGCTTTCGGGACAGGGGAGCGCGGACCTCCTACAATGAGCAGTTCTTC

v_gene: TRBV6-1
abundance: NA
j_gene: TRBJ2-1
d_gene: NA
CDR3aa: CASPVERGHNEQFF
CDR3nt: TGTGCCAGCCCCGTTGAGAGAGGGCACAATGAGCAGTTCTTC

v_gene: TRBV27
abundance: NA
j_gene: TRBJ2-1
d_gene: TRBD2
CDR3aa: CASSPSQRENRNEQFF
CDR3nt: TGTGCCAGCAGTCCGTCACAGCGGGAGAATCGCAATGAGCAGTTCTTC

v_gene: TRBV7-8
abundance: NA
j_gene: TRBJ2-7
d_gene: TRBD2
CDR3aa: CASSLRLAGDEQYF
CDR3nt: TGTGCCAGCAGCCTAAGACTAGCGGGAGACGAGCAGTACTTC

v_gene: TRBV7-2
abundance: NA
j_gene: TRBJ1-4
d_gene: NA
CDR3aa: CASSLILNEKLFF
CDR3nt: TGTGCCAGCAGCTTAATCCTGAATGAAAAACTGTTTTTT

v_gene: TRBV10-3
abundance: NA
j_gene: TRBJ1-2
d_gene: NA
CDR3aa: CAIRPPLGEGYTF
CDR3nt: TGTGCCATCAGACCTCCCCTCGGAGAAGGCTACACCTTC

v_gene: TRBV14
abundance: NA
j_gene: TRBJ2-1
d_gene: NA
CDR3aa: CASSPRTYRGNEQFF
CDR3nt: TGTGCCAGCAGTCCAAGGACTTACCGGGGCAATGAGCAGTTCTTC

v_gene: TRBV4-1
abundance: NA
j_gene: TRBJ2-7
d_gene: TRBD1
CDR3aa: CASSPRQGSTYEQYF
CDR3nt: TGCGCCAGCAGCCCGCGACAGGGGTCCACCTACGAGCAGTACTTC

v_gene: TRBV9
abundance: NA
j_gene: TRBJ2-7
d_gene: TRBD1
CDR3aa: CASSVAGDRRMGEQYF
CDR3nt: TGTGCCAGCAGCGTAGCGGGGGACAGGCGAATGGGAGAGCAGTACTTC

v_gene: TRBV7-9
abundance: few
j_gene: TRBJ2-3
d_gene: TRBD1
CDR3aa: CASSPGTGGGTDTQYF
CDR3nt: TGTGCCAGCAGCCCCGGGACAGGGGGCGGAACAGATACGCAGTATTTT

v_gene: TRBV27
abundance: NA
j_gene: TRBJ1-2
d_gene: NA
CDR3aa: CASGSSSWIVTF
CDR3nt: TGTGCCAGCGGCTCCTCTAGTTGGATTGTCACCTTC

v_gene: TRBV2
abundance: NA
j_gene: TRBJ1-5
d_gene: TRBD1
CDR3aa: CASSGQGAHQPQHF
CDR3nt: TGTGCCAGCAGTGGACAGGGGGCGCATCAGCCCCAGCATTTT

v_gene: TRBV4-1
abundance: NA
j_gene: TRBJ2-5
d_gene: NA
CDR3aa: CASSQAWGVITQYF
CDR3nt: TGCGCCAGCAGCCAAGCGTGGGGGGTGATAACCCAGTACTTC

v_gene: TRBV6-5
abundance: NA
j_gene: TRBJ2-1
d_gene: TRBD1
CDR3aa: CASSSAAGGVYNEQFF
CDR3nt: TGTGCCAGCAGTTCCGCGGCAGGGGGTGTCTACAATGAGCAGTTCTTC

v_gene: TRBV5-4
abundance: few
j_gene: TRBJ2-7
d_gene: NA
CDR3aa: CASSIGTGTYEQYF
CDR3nt: TGTGCCAGCAGCATCGGGACTGGAACCTACGAGCAGTACTTC

v_gene: TRBV27
abundance: NA
j_gene: TRBJ2-1
d_gene: NA
CDR3aa: CASSLNSYNEQFF
CDR3nt: TGTGCCAGCAGTTTAAACAGCTACAATGAGCAGTTCTTC

v_gene: TRBV27
abundance: NA
j_gene: TRBJ2-7
d_gene: TRBD2
CDR3aa: CASSLEPGLAGGRYEQYF
CDR3nt: TGTGCCAGCAGTTTAGAACCGGGACTAGCGGGAGGAAGATACGAGCAGTACTTC

v_gene: TRBV14
abundance: few
j_gene: TRBJ2-7
d_gene: NA
CDR3aa: CASSQAQVDYEQYF
CDR3nt: TGTGCCAGCAGCCAAGCGCAGGTAGACTACGAGCAGTACTTC

v_gene: TRBV5-1
abundance: once
j_gene: TRBJ2-5
d_gene: TRBD1
CDR3aa: CASSLGGQKRETQYF
CDR3nt: TGCGCCAGCAGCTTGGGGGGACAGAAGAGGGAGACCCAGTACTTC

v_gene: TRBV11-2
abundance: NA
j_gene: TRBJ1-3
d_gene: NA
CDR3aa: CASSADRISSGNTIYF
CDR3nt: TGTGCCAGCAGCGCGGACAGAATCAGCTCTGGAAACACCATATATTTT

v_gene: TRBV15
abundance: NA
j_gene: TRBJ2-1
d_gene: NA
CDR3aa: CATSRDWWEQGTFDEQFF
CDR3nt: TGTGCCACCAGCAGAGATTGGTGGGAACAGGGGACTTTCGATGAGCAGTTCTTC

v_gene: TRBV6-4
abundance: few
j_gene: TRBJ2-7
d_gene: TRBD2
CDR3aa: CASSVGLGSYEQYF
CDR3nt: TGTGCCAGCAGTGTTGGACTAGGCTCCTACGAGCAGTACTTC

v_gene: TRBV7-2
abundance: NA
j_gene: TRBJ1-2
d_gene: NA
CDR3aa: CASSSTEGGAAGYTF
CDR3nt: TGTGCCAGCAGCTCTACGGAAGGGGGGGCGGCTGGCTACACCTTC